Below, 32 T cell receptor beta chains from the same sample are listed, as sequenced in a study of T cell repertoires in cytomegalovirus infection (dated by TCRdb to the late 2010s). The instrument was an Illumina HiSeq 1500. TCRdb reran the public reads through fastp at Q25 and MiXCR, keeping productive beta chains. Duplicate CDR3 protein sequences are folded into a single record with the most common DNA and genes. This sample comprises roughly 230,000 distinct CDR3 sequences, approximately 15% of them detected only once. Of the sample, over 40% falls within the top ten clones. The sample was CD8+ T cells from PBMCs. All receptors come from a human donor in good health (CMV status not recorded). Some clones in this sample may be carry-over from other donors' samples.

This clonotype was counted only a few times. The V call is TRBV10-3, the J call TRBJ1-1; D is possibly TRBD1 (6 bases). The CDR3 is made up of 16 amino acids. Trimming left V 0 bases short and J 5 bases short, with 16 bases between. Per germline, CDR1 ENHRY and CDR2 SYGVKD. DNA for the CDR3: TGTGCCATCAGTGAGTCCTGGACAGCCGGTGTAACTGAAGCTTTCTTT. Amino acids: CAISESWTAGVTEAFF.

This clonotype was seen at least ten times. The CDR3: CASSRSGHPGEPQHF. The CDR3 bases are TGTGCCAGCAGCCGAAGCGGCCACCCCGGGGAGCCCCAGCATTTT. V gene TRBV7-2 combines with J gene TRBJ1-5; D not certain. The CDR3 consists of 15 residues. Trimming took off 5 bases at V and 8 bases at J, with 19 bases between the two ends. The germline CDR1 and CDR2 sequences are SGHTA and FQGNSA. Full variable domain (rest looked up from reference TRBV7-2 and TRBJ1-5): GAGVSQSPSNKVTEKGKDVELRCDPISGHTALYWYRQSLGQGLEFLIYFQGNSAPDKSGLPSDRFSAERTGGSVSTLTIQRTQQEDSAVYLCASSRSGHPGEPQHFGDGTRLSIL.

This chain connects TRBV19 to TRBJ1-1; D gene ambiguous. The V end lost 6 bases, the J end lost 1 base, and 9 bases lay between the germline ends. The CDR3 is made up of 13 amino acids. Germline-derived CDR1 and CDR2 are LNHDA and SQIVND (reference sequence). CDR3 sequence reads: CASSEKGNTEAFF. In DNA form, the CDR3 reads TGTGCCAGTAGCGAAAAGGGGAACACTGAAGCTTTCTTT. The complete variable domain, with remaining parts taken from reference TRBV19 and TRBJ1-1, reads DGGITQSPKYLFRKEGQNVTLSCEQNLNHDAMYWYRQDPGQGLRLIYYSQIVNDFQKGDIAEGYSVSREKKESFPLTVTSAQKNPTAFYLCASSEKGNTEAFFGQGTRLTVV.

This clonotype came up many times. The rearrangement links TRBV7-2 to TRBJ1-1; the D is unclear. The CDR3 has 14 residues. Germline lookup yields CDR1 SGHTA and CDR2 FQGNSA. V was clipped by 7 bases and J by 1 base, with 13 bases between them. The CDR3 nucleotides are TGTGCCAGCACCTCAGCGGATACGAACACTGAAGCTTTCTTT. It yields the protein CASTSADTNTEAFF.

This clonotype was counted ten times or more. The chain employs TRBV7-8 and TRBJ2-7; 7 bases fit TRBD1. Germline trimming cut 1 base from V and 3 bases from J; bases unmatched to any gene: 3. Germline V gene lookup returns CDR1 SGHVS and CDR2 FQNEAQ. The CDR3 consists of 14 residues. In DNA form, the CDR3 reads TGTGCCAGCAGCTTAGGGGCAGGGGGCTACGAGCAGTACTTC. This gives the protein CASSLGAGGYEQYF.

This clonotype came up many times. The chain carries TRBV7-9 and TRBJ2-6, with no clear D. Trimming removed 4 bases at V and 4 bases at J, with 14 bases between. The CDR3 is 16 residues long. Germline V gene sequence: CDR1 SEHNR, CDR2 FQNEAQ (reference sequence). CDR3 nucleotides: TGTGCCAGCAGCTACAGCCTGAGACCCGGGGCCAACGTCCTGACTTTC. This gives the protein CASSYSLRPGANVLTF.

The CDR3 bases are TGTGCCAGCAGTGCCCTAGGCGGAGGGTACAATGAGCAGTTCTTC. Translation: CASSALGGGYNEQFF. The chain is built from TRBV6-5 and TRBJ2-1, with D possibly TRBD2 on 6 matching bases. The V end lost 5 bases, the J end lost 4 bases, and 15 bases lay between the germline ends. The CDR3 runs 15 residues. Germline CDR1 MNHEY, CDR2 SVGAGI.

The rearrangement joins TRBV9 to TRBJ2-1; weak D call: TRBD1 (5 bases). Germline V lookup: CDR1 SGDLS, CDR2 YYNGEE. This CDR3 has 17 amino acids. Trimming pared 4 bases from V and 0 bases from J, leaving 17 bases between. The CDR3 is CASSSDRLRSSYNEQFF. The CDR3 bases are TGTGCCAGCAGCTCCGACAGACTCAGAAGCTCCTACAATGAGCAGTTCTTC.

This clonotype was picked up many times. The V and J genes are TRBV6-2 or TRBV6-3 and TRBJ1-1; D gene unclear. Trimming left V 2 bases short and J 1 base short, with 11 bases between. This CDR3 spans 15 amino acids. Germline-derived CDR1 and CDR2 are MNHEY and SVGEGT. CDR3 sequence: CASSYPSYRNTEAFF. In DNA form, the CDR3 reads TGTGCCAGCAGTTACCCTTCGTATAGGAACACTGAAGCTTTCTTT.

The table lists this clonotype with many counts. V usage is TRBV7-6 and J usage is TRBJ2-7; 8 positions agree with TRBD1. J lost 1 base, V lost 3 bases, and 5 bases had no gene match. Germline V lookup: CDR1 SGHVS, CDR2 FNYEAQ. The CDR3 sequence is 15 residues long. CDR3 sequence: CASSLSGQASYEQYF. DNA for the CDR3: TGTGCCAGCAGCTTGTCGGGACAGGCATCCTACGAGCAGTACTTC. The entire variable domain, with the rest obtained from reference TRBV7-6 and TRBJ2-7, is as follows: GAGVSQSPRYKVTKRGQDVALRCDPISGHVSLYWYRQALGQGPEFLTYFNYEAQQDKSGLPNDRFSAERPEGSISTLTIQRTEQRDSAMYRCASSLSGQASYEQYFGPGTRLTVT.

This sequence joins TRBV9 and TRBJ2-7; 11 bases fit TRBD2. The CDR3 spans 14 residues. Germline V lookup: CDR1 SGDLS, CDR2 YYNGEE. With 3 bases clipped from V and 4 bases from J, the junction kept 3 bases outside the gene matches. As DNA, the CDR3 is TGTGCCAGCAGCGCGGGACTAGCGGTTTACGAGCAGTACTTC. This encodes CASSAGLAVYEQYF.

V gene TRBV5-8 combines with J gene TRBJ1-2, with D hard to call. The germline CDR1 and CDR2 sequences are SGHTS and YDEGEE. Trimming left V 7 bases short and J 6 bases short, with 13 bases between. The CDR3 totals 12 residues. CDR3 protein: CASVVGRDGYTF. The CDR3 bases are TGTGCCAGCGTAGTTGGGCGGGATGGCTACACCTTC.

The table lists this clonotype with many counts. This chain links TRBV7-2 with TRBJ1-1; a weak D match, TRBD1 (6 bases). Germline lookup yields CDR1 SGHTA and CDR2 FQGNSA. The CDR3 extends over 15 amino acids. The V end was cut by 4 bases, the J end by 0 bases, with 12 bases between. CDR3 coding DNA: TGTGCCAGCAGCTCGCGGACAGTTCTGAACACTGAAGCTTTCTTT. Residues: CASSSRTVLNTEAFF.

This clonotype occurred many times. The chain uses TRBV7-8 and TRBJ2-3; 7 bases are a match to TRBD2. CDR1 is SGHVS and CDR2 is FQNEAQ in the germline V gene. J gave up 2 bases and V 1 base, and 6 bases lay outside the gene matches. CDR3 length: 16 residues. CDR3: CASSLDGLAATDTQYF. Here the CDR3 DNA reads TGTGCCAGCAGCTTAGACGGTCTAGCGGCCACAGATACGCAGTATTTT.

This clonotype is a singleton in its sample. The chain has TRBV2 and TRBJ2-3, with TRBD1 as a possible D gene (6 bases). This CDR3 contains 13 residues. Per germline, CDR1 SNHLY and CDR2 FYNNEI. V dropped 7 bases and J dropped 4 bases, with 12 bases sitting between them. CDR3 DNA sequence: TGTGCCAGCATTCCCAGGGGATCAGATACGCAGTATTTT. As protein: CASIPRGSDTQYF.

The sample holds a few counts of this clonotype. The chain is built from TRBV4-2 and TRBJ1-6; D may be TRBD1 (5 bases). The ends were cut back, 3 bases at V and 7 bases at J, with 19 bases in the middle. The CDR3 totals 17 residues. CDR1 and CDR2 from the germline V gene are LGHNA and YNFKEQ. The CDR3 bases are TGTGCCAGCAGCCAGGATCCACGGGGGGGAGACAATTCACCCCTCCACTTT. Its protein product is CASSQDPRGGDNSPLHF.

V and J are TRBV6-6 and TRBJ1-6, with D hard to call. The ends were cut back, 5 bases at V and 3 bases at J, with 14 bases in the middle. Per germline, CDR1 MNHNY and CDR2 SVGAGI (reference sequence). This CDR3 is built from 16 residues. DNA for the CDR3: TGTGCCAGCAGTCCTACTGCTACTATCTATAATTCACCCCTCCACTTT. Protein sequence: CASSPTATIYNSPLHF.

This clonotype was detected a few times. The rearrangement joins TRBV5-6 to TRBJ1-1, with D maybe TRBD1 (5 bases). Looked up from germline, CDR1 is SGHDT and CDR2 is YYEEEE. This CDR3 region has 12 residues. The CDR3 nucleotides are TGTGCTAGCTGGGGGGTGAACACTGAAGCTTTCTTT. Its translation is CASWGVNTEAFF. Supplemented by reference TRBV5-6 and TRBJ1-1, the full variable domain reads DAGVTQSPTHLIKTRGQQVTLRCSPKSGHDTVSWYQQALGQGPQFIFQYYEEEERQRGNFPDRFSGHQFPNYSSELNVNALLLGDSALYLCASWGVNTEAFFGQGTRLTVV.

This clonotype was seen a few times. The CDR3 here is CASSFSGGGYEQYF. CDR3 in DNA: TGTGCCAGCAGTTTTTCAGGGGGTGGATACGAGCAGTACTTC. This chain links TRBV27 with TRBJ2-7, with TRBD1 matching over 7 bases. The CDR3 loop spans 14 amino acids. Trimming cost V 3 bases and J 4 bases; bases outside gene matches: 6. CDR1 and CDR2 (germline): MNHEY, SMNVEV (reference sequence).

This clonotype showed up many times. J is TRBJ1-3 and V is TRBV28; no clear D. The CDR3 is 16 residues long. Germline CDR1 MDHEN, CDR2 SYDVKM. The V end lost 3 bases, the J end lost 0 bases, and 12 bases lay between the germline ends. The CDR3 region has the DNA TGTGCCAGCAGTTTTCTCGGGGATAGCTCTGGAAACACCATATATTTT. Translated: CASSFLGDSSGNTIYF.

This clonotype has at least ten counts. The chain recombines TRBV7-8 with TRBJ1-6; no reliable D call. Trimming removed 5 bases from V and 0 bases from J, with 20 bases in between. The CDR3 is 19 residues long. Germline loops: CDR1 SGHVS, CDR2 FQNEAQ. CDR3: CASSMNTIASSSYNSPLHF. The CDR3 coding sequence is TGTGCCAGCAGCATGAACACTATAGCATCAAGCTCCTATAATTCACCCCTCCACTTT.

The chain links TRBV5-6 to TRBJ1-1; no firm D call. Trimming cost V 4 bases and J 5 bases, with 12 bases left between them. The germline gives CDR1 SGHDT, CDR2 YYEEEE. The CDR3 has 13 residues. This CDR3 reads CASSTHSGTEAFF. The CDR3 nucleotides read TGTGCCAGCAGCACTCATTCCGGAACTGAAGCTTTCTTT.

A few counts support this clonotype. The rearrangement joins TRBV4-1 to TRBJ2-1; D is perhaps TRBD2 (6 bases). The germline gives CDR1 MGHRA, CDR2 YSYEKL. V was clipped by 6 bases and J by 9 bases, with 18 bases between them. The CDR3 has 14 amino acids. The CDR3 sequence: CASRGPRGGGEQFF. The CDR3, as DNA: TGCGCCAGCAGAGGTCCGCGGGGTGGAGGTGAGCAGTTCTTC.

The rearrangement uses TRBV28 and TRBJ2-5; TRBD2 might be the D (5 bases). The CDR3 loop spans 16 amino acids. CDR1 and CDR2 (germline): MDHEN, SYDVKM. Trimming shortened V by 2 bases and J by 5 bases, and 18 bases separated the two germline ends. The chain's CDR3 is CASSLPHRGPGETQYF. The CDR3 bases are TGTGCCAGCAGTTTACCCCACCGGGGTCCGGGGGAGACCCAGTACTTC.

This clonotype came up many times. The genes are TRBV7-8 and TRBJ1-5, with D unclear. The CDR3 extends over 15 amino acids. With 0 bases removed from V and 1 base from J, the gap between germline ends came to 7 bases. Germline V CDR1 and CDR2: SGHVS, FQNEAQ. Here the CDR3 reads CASSLARGSNQPQHF. CDR3 sequence (DNA): TGTGCCAGCAGCTTAGCGCGGGGAAGCAATCAGCCCCAGCATTTT.

V usage is TRBV19 and J usage is TRBJ2-2, with D unresolved. The CDR3 consists of 16 residues. Trimming took 2 bases from V and 6 from J, leaving 16 bases between them. CDR1 LNHDA and CDR2 SQIVND come from the germline V gene (reference sequence). The CDR3 sequence: CASSIRRLSIPGELFF. The CDR3, as DNA: TGTGCCAGTAGTATAAGACGACTTTCGATCCCCGGGGAGCTGTTTTTT.

Turning to this clonotype: A read error may be the cause here, since a much bigger clone is one base away. The chain has TRBV28 and TRBJ1-5; 8 bases line up with TRBD1. Germline CDR1 MDHEN, CDR2 SYDVKM. Losses at the gene ends were 4 bases for V and 4 bases for J; bases not matched to a gene: 12. The CDR3 is made up of 17 amino acids. The CDR3 bases are TGTGCCAGCAGTTCGGGACAATACAGGGGGTGTAATCAGCCCCAGCATTTT. It yields the protein CASSSGQYRGCNQPQHF. Combining the CDR3 with reference TRBV28 and TRBJ1-5 gives the whole variable domain DVKVTQSSRYLVKRTGEKVFLECVQDMDHENMFWYRQDPGLGLRLIYFSYDVKMKEKGDIPEGYSVSREKKERFSLILESASTNQTSMYLCASSSGQYRGCNQPQHFGDGTRLSIL.

This clonotype appeared many times. The V and J genes are TRBV6-1 and TRBJ1-2; D remains unclear. This CDR3 contains 13 residues. V gave up 7 bases and J gave up 4 bases, with 13 bases separating them. Germline V CDR1 and CDR2: MNHNS, SASEGT. The chain's CDR3 is CASISFVPYGYTF. CDR3 nucleotide sequence: TGTGCCAGCATCTCCTTCGTGCCCTATGGCTACACCTTC.

This clonotype was observed once. This chain connects TRBV7-9 to TRBJ2-7; D unresolved. Deletions cut 4 bases from V and 1 base from J, with 14 bases between. The CDR3 loop spans 15 amino acids. Per the germline V gene, CDR1 is SEHNR and CDR2 is FQNEAQ (reference sequence). CDR3: CASSSVGSQSYEQYF. The CDR3 DNA sequence: TGTGCCAGCAGCTCCGTCGGGTCCCAATCCTACGAGCAGTACTTC.

This clonotype was seen at least ten times. This chain uses TRBV7-2 with TRBJ1-2; D is unresolved. The germline gives CDR1 SGHTA, CDR2 FQGNSA. Trimming took 4 bases from V and 6 from J, leaving 9 bases between them. The CDR3 loop spans 12 amino acids. CDR3 loop: CASSYPGDGYTF. Written as DNA, the CDR3 is TGTGCCAGCAGCTATCCCGGAGATGGCTACACCTTC.

Concerning this clonotype itself: This may be a read error: a much more frequent sequence differs by one nucleotide. The genes are TRBV11-2 and TRBJ2-3; no clear D gene. The CDR3 length is 14 residues. The germline V gene has CDR1 SGHAT and CDR2 FQNNGV. The germline V and J ends were trimmed by 5 bases and 4 bases, with 13 bases remaining between them. CDR3 amino acids: CASSTRPGPDTQYF. As DNA, the CDR3 is TGTGCCAGCAGCACCCGACCCGGACCAGATACGCAGTATTTT. Complete variable domain (other parts from reference TRBV11-2 and TRBJ2-3): EAGVAQSPRYKIIEKRQSVAFWCNPISGHATLYWYQQILGQGPKLLIQFQNNGVVDDSQLPKDRFSAERLKGVDSTLKIQPAKLEDSAVYLCASSTRPGPDTQYFGPGTRLTVL.

This clonotype has at least ten counts. J is TRBJ2-7 and V is TRBV7-6; tentative D call: TRBD2 (5 bases). V dropped 5 bases and J dropped 6 bases, with 11 bases sitting between them. The CDR3 extends over 12 amino acids. Germline V CDR1 and CDR2: SGHVS, FNYEAQ. This CDR3 reads CASSPDRGEQYF. The CDR3 DNA reads as TGTGCCAGCAGCCCTGATCGGGGCGAGCAGTACTTC.